Following are 27 T cell receptor beta chains from one sample sequenced in a study of identical twins. TCRdb reprocessed the 5' RACE reads with MiXCR, giving one entry per CDR3 protein. Of some 240,000 distinct CDR3 sequences listed, approximately 8.3% are singletons. These same data were also listed under a study on yellow fever vaccine responses in identical twins.

The specimen was CD8+ T cells sorted from blood. All receptors derive from a woman aged 18-29 years in good health.

This clonotype was detected a few times. The chain is built from TRBV6-5 and TRBJ2-5, with TRBD2 as a possible D gene (7 bases). Trimming stripped 6 bases from V and 2 bases from J, with 16 bases between. CDR1 is MNHEY, CDR2 SVGAGI, per germline. The CDR3 is 15 residues long. The CDR3 DNA follows: TGTGCCAGCAGCTCCTCCGGGGGGCTGCAAGAGACCCAGTACTTC. Translation gives CASSSSGGLQETQYF.

This clonotype was counted a few times. CDR3 region: CASSTRYRLAAYNEQFF. In nucleotides, the CDR3 is TGTGCCAGCAGCACCCGATACCGGCTAGCGGCCTACAATGAGCAGTTCTTC. The chain is built from TRBV3-1 and TRBJ2-1, with TRBD2 identical over 7 bases. V lost 5 bases, J lost 2 bases, and 12 bases stayed unmatched. CDR3 length: 17 amino acids. Germline V CDR1 and CDR2: LGHDT, YNNKEL (reference sequence).

The CDR3 is CASGRSYNEQFF. The DNA for the CDR3 is TGTGCCAGCGGTCGATCGTACAATGAGCAGTTCTTC. The chain joins TRBV7-3 to TRBJ2-1; no reliable D call. Trimming pared 8 bases from V and 4 bases from J, leaving 9 bases between. The CDR3 length is 12 residues. CDR1 is SGHTA, CDR2 FQGTGA, per germline.

The CDR3 DNA follows: TGCGCCAGCAGCCCGGGGGGACTAGAGAGCTACGAGCAGTACTTC. It encodes CASSPGGLESYEQYF. The J gene is TRBJ2-7, the V gene TRBV5-1, with 8 bases fitting TRBD2. V was clipped by 4 bases and J by 3 bases; unmatched bases: 9. CDR1 SGHRS and CDR2 YFSETQ come from the germline V gene. CDR3 length: 15 residues. Full variable domain (outside the CDR3, taken from reference TRBV5-1 and TRBJ2-7): KAGVTQTPRYLIKTRGQQVTLSCSPISGHRSVSWYQQTPGQGLQFLFEYFSETQRNKGNFPGRFSGRQFSNSRSEMNVSTLELGDSALYLCASSPGGLESYEQYFGPGTRLTVT.

The chain links TRBV7-9 to TRBJ1-2; 7 nucleotides line up with TRBD1. With 3 bases clipped from V and 5 bases from J, the junction kept 6 bases outside the gene matches. The CDR3 contains 14 residues. Germline CDR1 SEHNR, CDR2 FQNEAQ (reference sequence). In nucleotides, the CDR3 is TGTGCCAGCAGCTTGGAGGGGGCATTGTATGGCTACACCTTC. It specifies CASSLEGALYGYTF.

The chain is built from TRBV5-6 and TRBJ2-7; D not certain. CDR3 length: 14 residues. Trimming left V 0 bases short and J 5 bases short, with 12 bases between. CDR1 is SGHDT and CDR2 is YYEEEE in the germline V gene. CDR3 protein: CASSLVQAADEQYF. DNA for the CDR3: TGTGCCAGCAGCTTGGTTCAGGCGGCGGACGAGCAGTACTTC.

This clonotype was observed a handful of times. This rearrangement joins TRBV6-1 to TRBJ1-3; D uncertain. Trimming removed 1 base at V and 2 bases at J, with 3 bases between. The CDR3 covers 13 residues. Germline V CDR1 and CDR2: MNHNS, SASEGT. The CDR3 region has the DNA TGTGCCAGCAGTGAAGGGCCTGGAAACACCATATATTTT. Translating it yields CASSEGPGNTIYF.

In this sample, this clonotype turned up a few times. V usage is TRBV6-5 and J usage is TRBJ2-7; D not resolved. The CDR3 loop spans 14 amino acids. Looked up from germline, CDR1 is MNHEY and CDR2 is SVGAGI. Trimming removed 1 base at V and 2 bases at J, with 9 bases between. The CDR3 nucleotides read TGTGCCAGCAGTTACTTGCCACTTACCTACGAGCAGTACTTC. This encodes CASSYLPLTYEQYF.

This clonotype was observed many times. The chain recombines TRBV7-9 with TRBJ2-1, with no clear D. Trimming shortened V by 7 bases and J by 8 bases, and 21 bases separated the two germline ends. Germline assignment: CDR1 SEHNR and CDR2 FQNEAQ (reference sequence). The CDR3 sequence is 15 residues long. The chain's CDR3 is CASIKFMGSWDEQFF. The CDR3 region has the DNA TGTGCCAGCATTAAGTTTATGGGCTCGTGGGATGAGCAGTTCTTC.

There are a few counts of this clonotype. The chain joins TRBV24-1 to TRBJ2-1; TRBD1 agrees at 10 bases. Germline CDR1 reads KGHDR; CDR2 reads SFDVKD. The CDR3 totals 15 residues. V shed 5 bases, J shed 2 bases, and the junction held 2 bases outside the gene matches. The CDR3 sequence: CATSVGQGAYNEQFF. The CDR3 coding sequence is TGTGCCACCAGTGTCGGACAGGGGGCCTACAATGAGCAGTTCTTC.

There are a few counts of this clonotype. The chain employs TRBV27 and TRBJ2-5; D is possibly TRBD1 (5 bases). The CDR3 spans 16 residues. Germline assignment: CDR1 MNHEY and CDR2 SMNVEV (reference sequence). The ends were cut back, 5 bases at V and 5 bases at J, with 21 bases in the middle. CDR3 sequence reads: CASSVGWGRDGETQYF. The CDR3 DNA reads as TGTGCCAGCAGTGTCGGGTGGGGCCGAGATGGGGAGACCCAGTACTTC.

The table lists this clonotype with a few counts. The genes are TRBV4-3 and TRBJ2-1; 8 bases are a match to TRBD2. This CDR3 has 15 residues. Germline loops: CDR1 LGHNA, CDR2 YSLEER. J gave up 6 bases and V 1 base, and 5 bases lay outside the gene matches. The CDR3 region has the DNA TGCGCCAGCAGCCAAGGGACTAGCATAAGCAATGAGCAGTTCTTC. Translating gives CASSQGTSISNEQFF.

This clonotype was seen ten or more times. The rearrangement uses TRBV27 and TRBJ2-7; 11 positions match TRBD1. This CDR3 spans 15 amino acids. V lost 4 bases, J lost 5 bases, and 7 bases stayed unmatched. The germline V gene encodes CDR1 MNHEY and CDR2 SMNVEV (reference sequence). CDR3 in DNA: TGTGCCAGCAGTTCCTGGGACAGGGGGTTCGACGAGCAGTACTTC. Translated: CASSSWDRGFDEQYF.

The gene calls are TRBV5-1 and TRBJ2-5, with 13 bases that match TRBD2. After removal of 4 bases from V and 2 bases from J, the junction contained 2 bases not matched to a gene. In germline, CDR1 is SGHRS, CDR2 YFSETQ. The CDR3 totals 15 residues. CDR3 in DNA: TGCGCCAGCAGCACGACTAGCGGGGGGCAAGAGACCCAGTACTTC. Protein: CASSTTSGGQETQYF. The variable domain in full, with the rest retrieved from reference TRBV5-1 and TRBJ2-5, is KAGVTQTPRYLIKTRGQQVTLSCSPISGHRSVSWYQQTPGQGLQFLFEYFSETQRNKGNFPGRFSGRQFSNSRSEMNVSTLELGDSALYLCASSTTSGGQETQYFGPGTRLLVL.

This clonotype was detected a few times. This rearrangement joins TRBV7-9 to TRBJ1-2, with 7 bases fitting TRBD1. The CDR3 contains 14 residues. After removal of 6 bases from V and 7 bases from J, the junction contained 11 bases not matched to a gene. Germline CDR1 reads SEHNR; CDR2 reads FQNEAQ (reference sequence). In DNA, the CDR3 is TGTGCCAGCAGGCCGGGACAGTCCGAGGTTGGCTACACCTTC. It yields the protein CASRPGQSEVGYTF.

This clonotype has more than one count but fewer than ten. The V gene is TRBV20-1, the J gene TRBJ2-3, with a tentative D call TRBD1 (6 bases). Germline CDR1 is DFQATT and CDR2 is SNEGSKA (reference sequence). The CDR3 contains 13 residues. V lost 3 bases, J lost 4 bases, and 11 bases lay in between. The CDR3 spells CSASDRLADTQYF. Written as DNA, the CDR3 is TGCAGTGCTAGCGACAGGCTGGCAGATACGCAGTATTTT.

This clonotype was seen repeatedly, ten times or more. The J gene is TRBJ2-7, the V gene TRBV5-6; weak D call: TRBD2 (5 bases). V lost 3 bases to trimming and J lost 4 bases, with 8 bases between them. The germline V gene encodes CDR1 SGHDT and CDR2 YYEEEE. The CDR3 loop spans 12 amino acids. Here the CDR3 reads CASSWTAYEQYF. The DNA of the CDR3 is TGTGCCAGCAGCTGGACTGCGTACGAGCAGTACTTC.

The chain combines TRBV5-6 with TRBJ2-3; 7 bases are shared with TRBD2. V was pared by 4 bases and J by 4 bases, with 9 bases of the junction left unmatched. In germline, CDR1 is SGHDT, CDR2 YYEEEE. CDR3 length equals 15 residues. The CDR3 loop is CASSLSGFSADTQYF. DNA of the CDR3: TGTGCCAGCAGCCTTAGCGGGTTCTCGGCAGATACGCAGTATTTT.

This clonotype was found many times. The J gene is TRBJ2-7, the V gene TRBV7-9, with TRBD1 matching 9 bases. The CDR3 is made up of 14 amino acids. The junction had 3 bases not matched to a gene; V was cut back by 5 bases and J by 1 base. Germline assignment: CDR1 SEHNR and CDR2 FQNEAQ (reference sequence). The CDR3 region has the DNA TGTGCCAGCAGCCCCGGGACAGGGTCCTACGAGCAGTACTTC. This gives the protein CASSPGTGSYEQYF.

This clonotype has at least ten counts. The V gene is TRBV10-2, the J gene TRBJ2-7, with TRBD1 identical over 8 bases. This CDR3 has 15 residues. The germline gives CDR1 WSHSY, CDR2 SAAADI. The junction had 8 bases not matched to a gene; V was cut back by 5 bases and J by 2 bases. CDR3 nucleotide sequence: TGCGCCAGCAGTTATCAGGGGGCCCCTACCTACGAGCAGTACTTC. This encodes CASSYQGAPTYEQYF.

With respect to this clonotype: One junction end does not reproduce the germline sequence, and a read error may be involved. The rearrangement uses TRBV3-1 and TRBJ2-3; D call uncertain. Germline loops: CDR1 LGHDT, CDR2 YNNKEL (reference sequence). The CDR3 is made up of 15 amino acids. CDR3 DNA sequence: TGTGCCAGCTGCCAAGTTGCCACCCGCGCAGATACGCAGTATTTT. This translates into CASCQVATRADTQYF.

J is TRBJ2-1 and V is TRBV20-1; 12 bases fit TRBD2. In germline, CDR1 is DFQATT, CDR2 SNEGSKA (reference sequence). This CDR3 spans 16 amino acids. Trimming at V came to 3 bases and at J to 4 bases, leaving 7 bases not matched to a gene. The CDR3 coding sequence is TGCAGTGCTAGGGAACTCACTAGCGGGGGGTACAATGAGCAGTTCTTC. The encoded protein is CSARELTSGGYNEQFF.

The table lists this clonotype with a few counts. The genes are TRBV20-1 and TRBJ2-7, with 7 bases identical to TRBD1. Trimming cost V 5 bases and J 0 bases; bases outside gene matches: 10. Per germline, CDR1 DFQATT and CDR2 SNEGSKA (reference sequence). The CDR3 loop spans 15 amino acids. The CDR3: CSASPARTGSYEQYF. CDR3 sequence (DNA): TGCAGTGCTTCACCCGCCAGGACAGGCTCCTACGAGCAGTACTTC.

This clonotype was detected ten times or more. This chain uses TRBV20-1 with TRBJ2-2; 9 positions agree with TRBD1. This CDR3 contains 15 residues. Per the germline V gene, CDR1 is DFQATT and CDR2 is SNEGSKA (reference sequence). The V segment lost 4 bases and the J segment 3 bases; nucleotides outside the gene matches: 6. Here the CDR3 reads CSAKRQGVHTGELFF. DNA for the CDR3: TGCAGTGCTAAAAGACAGGGGGTTCACACCGGGGAGCTGTTTTTT.

CDR3 loop: CASSLEWAPYEQYF. CDR3 nucleotides: TGCGCCAGCAGCTTGGAGTGGGCCCCCTACGAGCAGTACTTC. The V gene is TRBV5-1, the J gene TRBJ2-7, with unresolved D. V was trimmed by 0 bases and J by 2 bases, leaving 9 bases between them. This CDR3 is 14 amino acids long. The V gene's germline CDR1 is SGHRS and CDR2 YFSETQ.

CDR3 loop: CASSLGLASTDTQYF. CDR3 coding DNA: TGCGCCAGCAGCCTGGGACTAGCAAGCACAGATACGCAGTATTTT. V is TRBV4-3 and J is TRBJ2-3, with 9 bases fitting TRBD2. There are 15 residues in the CDR3. V lost 4 bases to trimming and J lost 0 bases; unmatched junction nucleotides: 2. The germline V gene encodes CDR1 LGHNA and CDR2 YSLEER.

The V gene is TRBV19, the J gene TRBJ2-3, with TRBD1 matching 7 bases. CDR3 size: 14 residues. The germline V gene has CDR1 LNHDA and CDR2 SQIVND (reference sequence). V lost 7 bases to trimming and J lost 6 bases; unmatched junction nucleotides: 10. The CDR3 bases are TGTGCCAGTAACCCCACAGGGGTTTGGGATACGCAGTATTTT. Translated, it gives CASNPTGVWDTQYF.